This TCR beta chain was profiled in a study of identical twins. Study-wide points: Out-of-frame alpha sequences common to twins were enriched for low generation probability. Whereas memory repertoires showed no such difference, abundant cord blood beta clonotypes carried fewer insertions.

Every sampled donor was Caucasian and healthy. Template switching, a step in the protocol, added a universal primer site, and cDNA carried unique molecular identifiers. TCRdb recomputed calls from the 5' RACE reads with MiXCR, one row per CDR3 protein. Counted here are more than 400,000 distinct CDR3 sequences, nearly 15% occurring once; the ten biggest clones make up nearly 0.45%. As for this clonotype: Antigen: not known.

Germline-derived CDR1 and CDR2 are DFQATT and SNEGSKA (reference sequence). Germline trimming cut 1 base from V and 11 bases from J; bases unmatched to any gene: 5. The CDR3 has 14 residues. These same records also appear under a second study, on yellow fever vaccine responses in identical twins.

This TCR was recovered from a woman aged 18 to 35 in good health. V usage is TRBV20-1 and J usage is TRBJ1-6; 10 positions agree with TRBD1. Source material: CD4+ T cells sorted from blood. The CDR3 region is CSARASGTGAPLHF. CDR3 DNA sequence: TGCAGTGCTAGAGCCTCCGGGACAGGGGCACCCCTCCACTTT.